This TCR beta chain emerged from a study of blood T cell repertoires in COVID-19. Germline V CDR1 and CDR2: WNHNN, SYGVQD (reference sequence). J lost 2 bases, V lost 9 bases, and 4 bases had no gene match. The CDR3 loop spans 14 amino acids. Per the original data handling: Reference gene primer amplification in the assay estimated nucleated cell counts. TCRdb keeps only in-frame clones here, not all; method: immunoSEQ multiplex PCR. The V and J calls and clone size are taken from that table; D and trimming were inferred from the DNA. Of a few hundred thousand clones listed, roughly 87% are singletons.

The clonotype was recovered from a woman in her 30s who had recovered from COVID-19. The sample comprised PBMCs or T cells enriched from blood (not recorded which). The rearrangement joins TRBV10-1 to TRBJ2-1, with 10 bases fitting TRBD1. This CDR3 is CARNGTGAYNEQFF. The CDR3 DNA sequence: TGCGCCAGAAACGGGACAGGGGCCTACAATGAGCAGTTCTTC.